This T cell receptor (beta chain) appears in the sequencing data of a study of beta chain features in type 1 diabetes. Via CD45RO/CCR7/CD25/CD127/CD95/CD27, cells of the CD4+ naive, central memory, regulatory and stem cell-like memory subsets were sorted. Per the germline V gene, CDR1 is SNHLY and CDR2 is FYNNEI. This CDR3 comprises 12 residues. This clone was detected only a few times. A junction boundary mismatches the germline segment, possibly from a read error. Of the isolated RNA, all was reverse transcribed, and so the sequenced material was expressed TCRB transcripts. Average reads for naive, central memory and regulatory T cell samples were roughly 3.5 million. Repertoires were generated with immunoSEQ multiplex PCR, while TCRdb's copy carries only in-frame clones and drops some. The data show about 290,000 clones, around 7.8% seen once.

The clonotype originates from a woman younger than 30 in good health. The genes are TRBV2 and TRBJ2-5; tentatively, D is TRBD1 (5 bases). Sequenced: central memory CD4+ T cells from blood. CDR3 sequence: CASGERQETQYF. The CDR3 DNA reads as TGTGCCAGCGGTGAGAGACAGGAGACCCAGTACTTC.